This is a list of T cell receptor beta chains from one sample in a study of T cells in Graves' hyperthyroidism and ophthalmopathy. Each CDR3 protein is one row after TCRdb ran MiXCR on the multiplex PCR reads. The sample includes 640,000 or so distinct CDR3 sequences, around 15% of them seen just once. Sample: blood. The receptors were sampled from a woman in her thirties or forties with Graves' ophthalmopathy. The CDR3 runs from the conserved cysteine through the conserved F or W. The D gene is left open where the match is weak. Size is stated for part of the rows, as once, few or many counts, or as a class when the clone is expanded.

d_gene,v_gene,j_gene,abundance,CDR3aa,CDR3nt
NA,TRBV25-1,TRBJ2-7,many,CASSEGQAATYEQYF,TGTGCCAGCAGTGAGGGGCAGGCGGCCACCTACGAGCAGTACTTC
NA,TRBV20-1,TRBJ2-5,many,CSAIGTPSRETQYF,TGCAGTGCTATCGGGACACCCTCCCGGGAGACCCAGTACTTC
NA,TRBV29-1,TRBJ2-2,NA,CSVGTDEQYFGPNTGELFF,NA
NA,TRBV4-2,TRBJ2-5,many,CASRDQRRETQYF,TGTGCCAGCAGAGACCAGCGGCGGGAGACCCAGTACTTC
NA,TRBV27,TRBJ2-7,many,CASSLWVGYEQYF,TGTGCCAGCAGTTTATGGGTTGGGTACGAGCAGTACTTC
NA,TRBV30,TRBJ1-1,NA,CAGRRVWNTEAFF,TGTGCCGGGAGGAGGGTGTGGAACACTGAAGCTTTCTTT
NA,TRBV6-2/TRBV6-3,TRBJ2-7,few,CASSYIRDYEQYF,TGTGCCAGCAGTTACATACGGGACTACGAGCAGTACTTC
TRBD1,TRBV11-2,TRBJ2-7,many,CASSLLTGGPYEQYF,TGTGCCAGCAGCTTACTTACAGGGGGCCCCTACGAGCAGTACTTC
NA,TRBV12-3/TRBV12-4,TRBJ1-2,many,CASSWEDNGYTF,TGTGCCAGCAGTTGGGAGGATAATGGCTACACCTTC
NA,TRBV11-2,TRBJ2-5,many,CASSPTLDRQETQYF,TGTGCCAGCAGCCCGACTCTAGACAGGCAAGAGACCCAGTACTTC
TRBD2,TRBV27,TRBJ2-5,many,CASSLSWGLDTQYF,TGTGCCAGCAGTTTATCTTGGGGACTAGATACCCAGTACTTC
NA,TRBV20-1,TRBJ2-7,many,CSAQGTYSYEQYF,TGCAGTGCTCAAGGGACATACTCCTACGAGCAGTACTTC
NA,TRBV6-5,TRBJ2-5,NA,CASSYRGGQETQYF,TGTGCCAGCAGTTACAGGGGAGGACAAGAGACCCAGTACTTC
TRBD2,TRBV29-1,TRBJ2-5,many,CSASGTIQETQYF,TGCAGCGCATCCGGGACTATCCAAGAGACCCAGTACTTC
NA,TRBV2,TRBJ2-7,NA,CASAVLGLLYEQYF,TGTGCCAGCGCCGTATTGGGACTCCTCTACGAGCAGTACTTC
NA,TRBV29-1,TRBJ1-6,NA,CSVDLLIRLNSPLHF,TGCAGCGTTGACCTCCTTATCCGCCTAAATTCACCCCTCCACTTT
NA,TRBV12-3/TRBV12-4,TRBJ1-5,many,CASTLGRNQPQHF,TGTGCCAGCACTTTAGGGAGGAATCAGCCCCAGCATTTT
NA,TRBV3-1,TRBJ2-5,few,CASSQGDWRGEEETQYF,TGTGCCAGCAGCCAAGGCGACTGGCGGGGCGAGGAGGAGACCCAGTACTTC
TRBD1,TRBV4-1,TRBJ1-1,many,CASSQGTGNAEAFF,TGCGCCAGCAGCCAAGGGACAGGGAACGCTGAAGCTTTCTTT
TRBD2,TRBV11-2,TRBJ2-2,NA,CASSLELAGDTGELFF,TGTGCCAGCAGCTTAGAATTAGCGGGAGACACCGGGGAGCTGTTTTTT
NA,TRBV18,TRBJ1-5,many,CASSPQGRNQPQHF,TGTGCCAGCTCACCACAGGGGCGCAATCAGCCCCAGCATTTT
TRBD2,TRBV6-1,TRBJ2-7,few,CASSKAGLAGVYEQYF,TGTGCCAGCAGCAAAGCGGGGCTAGCGGGAGTATACGAGCAGTACTTC
NA,TRBV11-2,TRBJ1-1,many,CASSDTGPAFF,TGTGCCAGCAGCGATACAGGTCCAGCTTTCTTT
NA,TRBV27,TRBJ2-7,NA,CASSLGAGKTYEQYF,TGTGCCAGCAGTTTGGGGGCAGGAAAGACCTACGAGCAGTACTTC
NA,TRBV10-3,TRBJ2-7,many,CAIKNKRGVNYEQYF,TGTGCCATCAAGAACAAACGTGGGGTTAACTACGAGCAGTACTTC
TRBD1,TRBV7-8,TRBJ1-2,many,CASSKQGHYGYTF,TGTGCCAGCAGCAAACAGGGGCACTATGGCTACACCTTC
NA,TRBV7-6,TRBJ2-7,many,CASSLSGTYYEQYF,TGTGCCAGCAGCTTATCGGGGACTTACTACGAGCAGTACTTC
NA,TRBV13,TRBJ1-1,many,CASSLGAGSTEAFF,TGTGCCAGCAGCTTAGGCGCGGGTAGCACTGAAGCTTTCTTT
TRBD1,TRBV25-1,TRBJ2-2,few,CASRNRDSLSGELFF,TGTGCCAGCAGGAACCGGGACAGCTTGTCCGGGGAGCTGTTTTTT
NA,TRBV27,TRBJ2-7,few,CASSRRKGSYEQYF,TGTGCCAGCAGTCGGCGGAAGGGCTCCTACGAGCAGTACTTC
NA,TRBV6-2/TRBV6-3,TRBJ1-2,many,CASRAEGWDGYTF,TGTGCCAGCAGGGCGGAAGGTTGGGACGGCTACACCTTC
TRBD2,TRBV6-2/TRBV6-3,TRBJ2-1,many,CASSYPRGRREGNEQFF,TGTGCCAGCAGTTACCCCCGCGGGAGGCGGGAAGGAAATGAGCAGTTCTTC
NA,TRBV20-1,TRBJ2-7,many,CSTQENEQYF,TGCAGTACCCAAGAGAACGAGCAGTACTTC
NA,TRBV27,TRBJ2-7,NA,CASRDRALGYEQYF,TGTGCCAGCAGAGACCGGGCCCTAGGCTACGAGCAGTACTTC
NA,TRBV28,TRBJ1-2,many,CASSSGTTNLYGYTF,TGTGCCAGCAGTTCCGGGACAACCAACCTCTATGGCTACACCTTC
NA,TRBV15,TRBJ1-5,few,CATSRVGSGNQPQHF,TGTGCCACCAGCAGAGTTGGGAGTGGGAATCAGCCCCAGCATTTT
NA,TRBV6-1,TRBJ1-2,many,CASSQDGIGYGYTF,TGTGCCAGCAGCCAGGACGGAATCGGCTATGGCTACACCTTC
TRBD2,TRBV12-3/TRBV12-4,TRBJ2-2,NA,CASSSTSGSRSTGELFF,TGTGCCAGCAGTTCCACTAGCGGGAGTCGTAGCACCGGGGAGCTGTTTTTT
TRBD1,TRBV12-5,TRBJ2-2,few,CASGLPSQGVDTGELFF,TGTGCTAGTGGTTTGCCCTCACAGGGGGTTGACACCGGGGAGCTGTTTTTT
NA,TRBV5-1,TRBJ2-4,NA,CASSLVLNQAKNIQYF,TGCGCCAGCAGCTTGGTACTTAATCAAGCCAAAAACATTCAGTACTTC
NA,TRBV2,TRBJ1-5,NA,CASRKQGISNQPQHF,TGTGCCAGCAGGAAACAGGGTATTAGCAATCAGCCCCAGCATTTT
NA,TRBV28,TRBJ2-5,many,CASSLSPGSPETQYF,TGTGCCAGCAGTTTATCGCCAGGGTCCCCAGAGACCCAGTACTTC
TRBD1,TRBV20-1,TRBJ1-2,many,CSAIRGTGSSGYTF,TGCAGTGCGATACGAGGGACAGGGTCTTCTGGCTACACCTTC
NA,TRBV12-3/TRBV12-4,TRBJ1-1,NA,CASSLVPGGSSEAFF,TGTGCCAGCAGTTTAGTACCGGGAGGAAGTTCTGAAGCTTTCTTT
NA,TRBV5-1,TRBJ2-5,many,CASSLDLTSSETQYF,TGCGCCAGCAGCTTGGACCTAACTAGCTCAGAGACCCAGTACTTC
NA,TRBV5-1,TRBJ2-5,many,CASSLDLDGDQETQYF,TGCGCCAGCAGCTTGGACCTAGATGGGGACCAAGAGACCCAGTACTTC
TRBD1,TRBV6-5,TRBJ1-1,many,CASRPSTGLGTEAFF,TGTGCCAGCAGACCTTCGACAGGGTTGGGCACTGAAGCTTTCTTT
TRBD2,TRBV5-1,TRBJ2-7,many,CASSVRRGVPYEQYF,TGCGCCAGCAGCGTAAGACGGGGGGTCCCCTACGAGCAGTACTTC
NA,TRBV12-3/TRBV12-4,TRBJ2-5,NA,CASRAGAVETQYF,TGTGCCAGCAGGGCAGGGGCAGTGGAGACCCAGTACTTC
NA,TRBV4-1,TRBJ2-5,few,CASSQDHQTQYF,TGCGCCAGCAGCCAAGATCACCAGACCCAGTACTTC
TRBD1,TRBV11-2,TRBJ2-5,NA,CASSTTAGGYNTKETQYF,TGTGCCAGCAGCACTACTGCAGGGGGCTATAATACGAAAGAGACCCAGTACTTC
NA,TRBV28,TRBJ2-7,many,CASSSLVDISYEQYF,TGTGCCAGCAGCTCTCTCGTCGACATCTCCTACGAGCAGTACTTC
NA,TRBV30,TRBJ2-7,many,CAWSSSGYEQYF,TGTGCCTGGAGTAGCTCAGGGTACGAGCAGTACTTC
NA,TRBV6-1,TRBJ1-2,few,CASSVGTNNYGYTF,TGTGCCAGCAGTGTGGGCACGAATAACTATGGCTACACCTTC
NA,TRBV11-3,TRBJ1-1,NA,CASSFEMNTEAFF,TGTGCCAGCAGCTTCGAAATGAACACTGAAGCTTTCTTT